The 26 T cell receptor beta chains presented below share a single source sample, sequenced in a study of early T cells in non-severe SARS-CoV-2 infection. TCRdb re-called the 5' RACE reads through MiXCR, storing one row per CDR3 protein. The sample records about 87,000 distinct CDR3 sequences, 14% being singletons. The sample taken for sequencing was whole blood. The receptors stem from an adult who was a healthcare worker with PCR-confirmed SARS-CoV-2 infection or an uninfected control (not recorded which).

This clonotype was detected many times. This chain joins TRBV6-5 and TRBJ2-6; no clear D gene. The CDR3 spans 17 residues. V lost 6 bases and J 0 bases, leaving 15 bases between the germline ends. Germline V gene lookup returns CDR1 MNHEY and CDR2 SVGAGI. In nucleotides, the CDR3 is TGTGCCAGCAGGAGGACGGCGGCGAGCTCTGGGGCCAACGTCCTGACTTTC. Protein product: CASRRTAASSGANVLTF.

Notes on this clonotype: An end of the junction does not agree with germline; a read error may underlie this. The genes are TRBV6-1 and TRBJ1-6; no firm D call. The CDR3 loop spans 14 amino acids. Germline assignment: CDR1 MNHNS and CDR2 SASEGT. Written as DNA, the CDR3 is TGTGCCAGCGACCCGGGAAACAATAATTCACCCCTCCATTTT. Translation gives CASDPGNNNSPLHF.

The chain carries TRBV12-3 or TRBV12-4 and TRBJ1-3; D uncertain. V lost 1 base, J lost 0 bases, and 10 bases lay in between. This CDR3 region has 16 residues. The CDR3: CASSLDRLYSGNTIYF. CDR3 sequence (DNA): TGTGCCAGCAGTTTAGATCGCCTTTACTCTGGAAACACCATATATTTT.

This clonotype was found many times. The chain couples TRBV6-2 or TRBV6-3 to TRBJ1-2; 8 bases line up with TRBD1. The CDR3 is 15 residues long. Losses at the gene ends were 6 bases for V and 5 bases for J; bases not matched to a gene: 11. Per the germline V gene, CDR1 is MNHEY and CDR2 is SVGEGT. The CDR3 DNA sequence: TGTGCCAGCAGCTCCCCCCAGGGGGCGAGGTATGGCTACACCTTC. As protein: CASSSPQGARYGYTF.

The chain uses TRBV3-1 and TRBJ1-2; D might be TRBD1 (5 bases). This CDR3 region has 12 residues. V gave up 7 bases and J gave up 4 bases, with 10 bases separating them. Germline assignment: CDR1 LGHDT and CDR2 YNNKEL (reference sequence). As DNA, the CDR3 is TGTGCCAGCACCCAGGGCGGCTATGGCTACACCTTC. Encoded protein: CASTQGGYGYTF.

This clonotype was seen at least ten times. This sequence joins TRBV29-1 and TRBJ2-7; D is possibly TRBD2 (5 bases). The germline V gene has CDR1 SQVTM and CDR2 ANQGSEA. V was cut by 5 bases and J by 2 bases, with 10 bases left in between. The CDR3 spans 12 residues. The CDR3 coding sequence is TGCAGCGTTACTAGAAGCCCCTACGAGCAGTACTTC. This codes for CSVTRSPYEQYF.

This clonotype appeared a few times. The rearrangement joins TRBV10-3 to TRBJ2-7; 10 positions match TRBD1. The CDR3 runs 17 residues. CDR1 is ENHRY and CDR2 is SYGVKD in the germline V gene. The junction had 6 bases not matched to a gene; V was cut back by 0 bases and J by 1 base. The CDR3: CAISESLPDRGSYEQYF. The CDR3 DNA is TGTGCCATCAGTGAGTCCTTGCCGGACAGGGGGTCCTACGAGCAGTACTTC.

The V gene is TRBV29-1, the J gene TRBJ1-2; D gene uncertain. Trimming cost V 0 bases and J 7 bases, with 9 bases left between them. This CDR3 has 12 amino acids. Germline-derived CDR1 and CDR2 are SQVTM and ANQGSEA. For the CDR3, the DNA is TGCAGCGTTGAAGATCCGGAACTTGGCTACACCTTC. This encodes CSVEDPELGYTF. Drawing the rest from reference TRBV29-1 and TRBJ1-2, the complete variable domain is SAVISQKPSRDICQRGTSLTIQCQVDSQVTMMFWYRQQPGQSLTLIATANQGSEATYESGFVIDKFPISRPNLTFSTLTVSNMSPEDSSIYLCSVEDPELGYTFGSGTRLTVV.

This clonotype occurred many times. The rearrangement links TRBV5-5 to TRBJ1-2; D is unclear. CDR1 is SGHKS and CDR2 is YYEKEE in the germline V gene (reference sequence). Trimming left V 7 bases short and J 12 bases short, with 10 bases between. The CDR3 is 9 residues long. CDR3 nucleotide sequence: TGTGCCAGCTCGGATAGTGACACCTTC. Translating gives CASSDSDTF.

This chain connects TRBV7-2 to TRBJ2-3; TRBD2 matches 8 bases. The germline V gene encodes CDR1 SGHTA and CDR2 FQGNSA. This CDR3 spans 14 amino acids. Trimming took 7 bases from V and 4 from J; bases not matched to a gene: 7. The CDR3 DNA is TGTGCCAGCACCCAGCGGGGGACGGCAGATACGCAGTATTTT. Translation: CASTQRGTADTQYF.

CDR3 bases: TGCGCCAGCAGCCAGGTTTTAAACAGGGGAAGGGTCTACGAGCAGTACTTC. Translated: CASSQVLNRGRVYEQYF. The J gene is TRBJ2-7, the V gene TRBV4-3; 7 bases map to TRBD1. J was trimmed by 3 bases and V by 3 bases; bases with no gene match: 14. Germline CDR1 reads LGHNA; CDR2 reads YSLEER. The CDR3 consists of 17 residues.

The rearrangement links TRBV7-9 to TRBJ2-1; 8 bases align to TRBD2. Germline V lookup: CDR1 SEHNR, CDR2 FQNEAQ (reference sequence). Trimming cost V 1 base and J 14 bases; bases outside gene matches: 10. The CDR3 has 14 residues. The CDR3, as DNA: TGTGCCAGCAGCTTAGGTGCAGCGGGGGAGGATAAGTTCTTC. This gives the protein CASSLGAAGEDKFF.

This clonotype was found a few times. This chain links TRBV28 with TRBJ1-1, with D maybe TRBD1 (6 bases). Per the germline V gene, CDR1 is MDHEN and CDR2 is SYDVKM. This CDR3 is 12 amino acids long. Trimming took 4 bases from V and 11 from J, leaving 14 bases between them. The CDR3 nucleotides are TGTGCCAGCAGTTACGGGGGGCGTTGGGCTTTCTTT. Its protein is CASSYGGRWAFF.

This clonotype was seen more than once but under ten times. This chain uses TRBV7-9 with TRBJ1-5, with a weak D call TRBD1 (6 bases). Germline V CDR1 and CDR2: SEHNR, FQNEAQ (reference sequence). This CDR3 comprises 14 residues. V lost 1 base to trimming and J lost 2 bases, with 6 bases between them. CDR3 in DNA: TGTGCCAGCAGCTTAGAGGGGGGCAATCAGCCCCAGCATTTT. It encodes CASSLEGGNQPQHF.

This clonotype was recorded a few times. The chain carries TRBV11-2 and TRBJ2-5, with 8 positions matching TRBD2. Per germline, CDR1 SGHAT and CDR2 FQNNGV. V trimming: 5 bases; J trimming: 3 bases; junction bases outside the gene matches: 8. This CDR3 spans 15 amino acids. The CDR3 sequence is CASSLRRGEKETQYF. The CDR3 DNA reads as TGTGCCAGCAGCCTGCGGCGGGGGGAAAAAGAGACCCAGTACTTC.

This clonotype was detected a few times. CDR3 sequence reads: CSAKNTPLLQRPYF. The CDR3 region has the DNA TGCAGTGCTAAGAATACTCCCCTACTACAGCGGCCTTACTTC. The chain has TRBV20-1 and TRBJ2-7; possibly TRBD2 for D (5 bases). V was clipped by 4 bases and J by 13 bases, with 26 bases between them. Germline loops: CDR1 DFQATT, CDR2 SNEGSKA (reference sequence). CDR3 length equals 14 residues.

The V and J genes are TRBV5-1 and TRBJ2-3; 7 nucleotides match TRBD1. Germline CDR1 and CDR2: SGHRS and YFSETQ. Trimming at V came to 0 bases and at J to 4 bases, leaving 5 bases not matched to a gene. The CDR3 spans 15 residues. In DNA, the CDR3 is TGCGCCAGCAGCTTGGCCGGAACAGGGGCAGATACGCAGTATTTT. As protein: CASSLAGTGADTQYF.

This clonotype was counted a few times. The V gene is TRBV29-1, the J gene TRBJ1-4, with TRBD1 as a possible D gene (5 bases). CDR1 SQVTM and CDR2 ANQGSEA come from the germline V gene. The CDR3 extends over 15 amino acids. V was shortened by 7 bases and J by 10 bases, with 25 bases between the two germline ends. This chain's CDR3 is CSAEQDGAFVGKLFF. The CDR3 bases are TGCAGCGCCGAACAGGACGGGGCATTCGTGGGAAAACTGTTTTTT.

The rearrangement uses TRBV20-1 and TRBJ1-1, with 11 bases fitting TRBD1. CDR3 length: 13 residues. Germline trimming cut 6 bases from V and 3 bases from J; bases unmatched to any gene: 3. Germline V CDR1 and CDR2: DFQATT, SNEGSKA (reference sequence). CDR3 in amino acids: CSADRGRHTEAFF. CDR3 bases: TGCAGTGCGGACAGGGGGCGACACACTGAAGCTTTCTTT.

This clonotype was recorded a few times. The chain links TRBV28 to TRBJ2-1; D may be TRBD2 (6 bases). This CDR3 is built from 16 residues. CDR1 and CDR2 (germline): MDHEN, SYDVKM. V was pared by 6 bases and J by 1 base, with 16 bases between. CDR3 in DNA: TGTGCCAGCAGCAATTCCGGGACTGGTTCCTACAATGAGCAGTTCTTC. Translated: CASSNSGTGSYNEQFF.

The chain combines TRBV7-2 with TRBJ1-5; 9 bases match TRBD1. The CDR3 runs 16 residues. Per germline, CDR1 SGHTA and CDR2 FQGNSA. V trimming: 0 bases; J trimming: 7 bases; junction bases outside the gene matches: 7. The CDR3 here is CASSLAGQGSSQPQHF. Written as DNA, the CDR3 is TGTGCCAGCAGCTTAGCGGGACAGGGATCATCGCAGCCCCAGCATTTT.

J is TRBJ2-3 and V is TRBV7-9; the match to TRBD2 covers 7 bases. J was trimmed by 1 base and V by 0 bases; bases with no gene match: 7. Germline V gives CDR1 SEHNR, CDR2 FQNEAQ (reference sequence). This CDR3 region has 17 residues. The CDR3 DNA reads TGTGCCAGCAGCTTAGCTGGGCTAGCGGAGGGCACAGATACGCAGTATTTT. Translating it yields CASSLAGLAEGTDTQYF. The whole variable domain, filled in from reference TRBV7-9 and TRBJ2-3, reads DTGVSQNPRHKITKRGQNVTFRCDPISEHNRLYWYRQTLGQGPEFLTYFQNEAQLEKSRLLSDRFSAERPKGSFSTLEIQRTEQGDSAMYLCASSLAGLAEGTDTQYFGPGTRLTVL.

This clonotype has just a few counts. V gene TRBV7-2 combines with J gene TRBJ2-7, with D hard to call. V dropped 1 base and J dropped 7 bases, with 14 bases sitting between them. The CDR3 contains 14 residues. Germline CDR1 is SGHTA and CDR2 is FQGNSA. CDR3 sequence (DNA): TGTGCCAGCAGCTTAGTTGTGGACCCTCGGGAGCAGTACTTC. Protein sequence: CASSLVVDPREQYF.

The sample holds a few counts of this clonotype. The V gene is TRBV6-6, the J gene TRBJ1-2; no clear D. The CDR3 totals 16 residues. V lost 5 bases and J lost 4, with 20 bases in between. Germline V CDR1 and CDR2: MNHNY, SVGAGI (reference sequence). CDR3 region: CASSPPMDRWVYGYTF. In DNA form, the CDR3 reads TGTGCCAGCAGTCCCCCGATGGACCGGTGGGTCTATGGCTACACCTTC.

The V call is TRBV20-1, the J call TRBJ1-1; possibly TRBD1 for D (6 bases). The CDR3 spans 15 residues. Per germline, CDR1 DFQATT and CDR2 SNEGSKA (reference sequence). V lost 2 bases, J lost 3 bases, and 16 bases lay in between. For the CDR3, the DNA is TGCAGTGCTAGATCTGGGGACACGGGGGACACTGAAGCTTTCTTT. Its translation is CSARSGDTGDTEAFF.

This clonotype was detected many times. The chain is built from TRBV12-3 or TRBV12-4 and TRBJ2-4, with 10 bases fitting TRBD1. The CDR3 is 14 residues long. V gave up 6 bases and J gave up 4 bases; unmatched junction bases: 3. The CDR3 reads CASSQGQGKNIQYF. The CDR3 region has the DNA TGTGCCAGCAGCCAGGGACAGGGGAAAAACATTCAGTACTTC.